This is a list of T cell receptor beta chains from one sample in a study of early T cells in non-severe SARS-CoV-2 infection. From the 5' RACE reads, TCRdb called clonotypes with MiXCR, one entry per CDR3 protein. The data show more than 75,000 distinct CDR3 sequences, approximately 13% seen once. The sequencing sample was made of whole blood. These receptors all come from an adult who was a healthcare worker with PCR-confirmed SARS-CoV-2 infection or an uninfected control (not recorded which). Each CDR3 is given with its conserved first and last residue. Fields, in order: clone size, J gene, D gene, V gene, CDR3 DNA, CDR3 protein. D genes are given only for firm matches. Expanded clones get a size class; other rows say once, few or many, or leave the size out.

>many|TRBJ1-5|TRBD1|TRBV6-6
TGTGCCAGCAGTTACGGGACAGGGAGCAATCAGCCCCAGCATTTT
CASSYGTGSNQPQHF
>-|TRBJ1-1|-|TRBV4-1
TGCGCCAGCAGCCAAGGGACGTTTAAGGAGAACACTGAAGCTTTCTTT
CASSQGTFKENTEAFF
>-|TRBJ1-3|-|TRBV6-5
TGTGCCAGCAGTTACGGCATCTCTGGAAACACCATATATTTT
CASSYGISGNTIYF
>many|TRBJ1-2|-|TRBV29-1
TGCAGCGTTGATAGAGGGGATCGAGGCTATGGCTACACCTTC
CSVDRGDRGYGYTF
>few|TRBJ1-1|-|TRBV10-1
TGCGCCAGCAGTGGGCCGAACACTGAAGCTTTCTTT
CASSGPNTEAFF
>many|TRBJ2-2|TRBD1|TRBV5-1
TGCGCCAGCAGCTTGGAAGGGGGCCCTGCCACCGGGGAGCTGTTTTTT
CASSLEGGPATGELFF
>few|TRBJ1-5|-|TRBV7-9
TGTGCCAGCAGCCTTGGACACCTCAATCAGCCCCAGCATTTT
CASSLGHLNQPQHF
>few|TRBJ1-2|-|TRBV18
TGTGCCAGCTCACTGCGGACAGCAAACTATGGCTACACCTTC
CASSLRTANYGYTF
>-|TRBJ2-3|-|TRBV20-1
TGCAGTGCTAGAGGGGCCCCCTCCAGCACAGATACGCAGTATTTT
CSARGAPSSTDTQYF
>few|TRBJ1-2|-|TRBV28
TGTGCCAGCAGTTTTCGCCGGGGCAGGGCCCTCTATGGCTACACCTTC
CASSFRRGRALYGYTF
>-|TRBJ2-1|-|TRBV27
TGTGCCAGCAAACTAATGGGCGACTTCTACGATGAGCAGTTCTTC
CASKLMGDFYDEQFF
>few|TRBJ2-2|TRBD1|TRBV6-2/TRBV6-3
TGTGCCAGCAGCTCTTATCGGGACAGGGGTCGGGAGCTGTTTTTT
CASSSYRDRGRELFF
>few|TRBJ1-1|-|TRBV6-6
TGTGCCAGCAGTTACTTCGTGAAGCAAGGTACCAACACTGAAGCTTTCTTT
CASSYFVKQGTNTEAFF
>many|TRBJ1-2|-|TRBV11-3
TGTGCCAGCAGCTTACGAGGGGGGCTTCATGGCTACACCTTC
CASSLRGGLHGYTF
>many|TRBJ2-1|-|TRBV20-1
TGCAGTGCAGGTCACCGGGACTGGCCTTACAATGAGCAGTTCTTC
CSAGHRDWPYNEQFF
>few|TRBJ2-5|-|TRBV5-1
TGCGCCAGCAGCTCGCTACAGGCTGGGGGTCAAGAGACCCAGTACTTC
CASSSLQAGGQETQYF
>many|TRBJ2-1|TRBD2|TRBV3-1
TGTGCCAGCAGCCAAGCACTAGCGGGGGGCCTAGGGTACAATGAGCAGTTCTTC
CASSQALAGGLGYNEQFF
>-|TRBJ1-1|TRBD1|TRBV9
TGTGCCAGCAGCGTACGGACAGGGGGCAACACTGAAGCTTTCTTT
CASSVRTGGNTEAFF
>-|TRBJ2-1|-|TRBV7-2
TGTGCCAGCAGCTCCCGACCGAATCTTAACAATGAGCAGTTCTTC
CASSSRPNLNNEQFF
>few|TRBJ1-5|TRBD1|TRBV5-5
TGTGCCAGCAGGCCGGACAGGGGCGGAAATCAGCCCCAGCATTTT
CASRPDRGGNQPQHF
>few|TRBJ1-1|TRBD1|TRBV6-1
TGTGCCAGCAGTACCCGATCGACAGGGGCCCGGAACACTGAAGCTTTCTTT
CASSTRSTGARNTEAFF
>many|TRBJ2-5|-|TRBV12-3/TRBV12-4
TGTGCCAGCACCCTCCTGGGAGAGGTGGAAGGGGGGACCCAGTACTTC
CASTLLGEVEGGTQYF
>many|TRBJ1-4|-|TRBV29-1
TGCAGCGTTGTCGGAGGGAATAATGAAAAACTGTTTTTT
CSVVGGNNEKLFF
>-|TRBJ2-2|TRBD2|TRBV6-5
TGTGCCAGCAGTTGGGGACTAGCGGGGGCAGCGAACACCGGGGAGCTGTTTTTT
CASSWGLAGAANTGELFF
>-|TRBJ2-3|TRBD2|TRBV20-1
TGCAGTGCTAGAGACCCAGCGGGAGGGGATACGCAGTATTTT
CSARDPAGGDTQYF
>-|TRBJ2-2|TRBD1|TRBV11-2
TGTGCCAGCAGTTGGACAGGGGTCAATCTGGGGACCGGGGAGCTGTTTTTT
CASSWTGVNLGTGELFF
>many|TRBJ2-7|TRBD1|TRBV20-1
TGCAGTGCTAGCTACAGGGGAACCTACGAGCAGTACTTC
CSASYRGTYEQYF
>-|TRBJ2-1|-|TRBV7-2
TGTGCCAGCAGCTTAGATTGGGGCAATGAGCAGTTCTTC
CASSLDWGNEQFF
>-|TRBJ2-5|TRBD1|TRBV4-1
TGCGCCAGCAGCCGGGATCTGACAGGGTTGGCGACCCAGTACTTC
CASSRDLTGLATQYF
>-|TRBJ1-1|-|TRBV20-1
TGCAGTGTTAGGGGACATCGGAACACTGAAGCTTTCTTT
CSVRGHRNTEAFF
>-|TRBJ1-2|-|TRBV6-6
TGTGCCAGCAGTTACGGCAGGGACGGCTACACCTTC
CASSYGRDGYTF
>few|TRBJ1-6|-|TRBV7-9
TGTGCCAGCAGCTTCCCGGCGCGGGGGGTACCCCTCCACTTT
CASSFPARGVPLHF
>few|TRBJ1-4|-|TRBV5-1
TGCGCCAGCAGCTCTTCGGTTGGCGTTCGGAGTGAAAAACTGTTTTTT
CASSSSVGVRSEKLFF
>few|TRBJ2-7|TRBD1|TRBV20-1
TGCAGTGCCGAAGGACAGGGGCCCTACGAGCAGTACTTC
CSAEGQGPYEQYF
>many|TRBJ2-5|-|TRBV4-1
TGCGCCAGCAGCCAATTCCCGTCAGGGGGGTTGGAGGAGACCCAGTACTTC
CASSQFPSGGLEETQYF
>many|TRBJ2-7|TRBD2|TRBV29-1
TGCAGCGTTGAGACTAGCGGGACCAAATACGAGCAGTACTTC
CSVETSGTKYEQYF
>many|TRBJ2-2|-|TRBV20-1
TGCAGTGCTAGAGCTAGTGGGGGTAGCACCGGGGAGCTGTTTTTT
CSARASGGSTGELFF
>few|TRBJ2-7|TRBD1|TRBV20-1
TGCAGTGCTAGATCCGGGACAGGGGATTACGAGCAGTACTTC
CSARSGTGDYEQYF
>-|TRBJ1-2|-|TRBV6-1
TGTGCCAGCACCCTGACAGCGATCTATGGCTACACCTTC
CASTLTAIYGYTF
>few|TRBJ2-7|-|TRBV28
TGTGCCAGCACGGCCCAGGGGCCTTCCAACTACGAGCAGTACTTC
CASTAQGPSNYEQYF
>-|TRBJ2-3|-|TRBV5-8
TGTGCCAGCAGCTCCTTTAGCGCAGATACGCAGTATTTT
CASSSFSADTQYF
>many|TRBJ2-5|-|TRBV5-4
TGTGCCAGCAGCTCGGGGGATCGGGAGACCCAGTACTTC
CASSSGDRETQYF
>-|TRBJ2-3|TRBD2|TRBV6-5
TGTGCCAGCAGGAGCGGGGGGGCTTCTACGCAGTATTTT
CASRSGGASTQYF
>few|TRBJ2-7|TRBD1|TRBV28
TGTGCCAGTACAAACACCGGGACAGCCACATACGAGCAGTACTTC
CASTNTGTATYEQYF
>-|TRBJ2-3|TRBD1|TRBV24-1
TGTGCCACCAGTGATCCCTCCGGGACAGGCCCCACAGATACGCAGTATTTT
CATSDPSGTGPTDTQYF
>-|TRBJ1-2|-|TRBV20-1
TGCAGTGCTAGAGTCCCGTTCCTTGCAGAGGCCTATGGCTACACCTTC
CSARVPFLAEAYGYTF
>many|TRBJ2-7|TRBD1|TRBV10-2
TGCGCCAGCAGCCTCGGGACAGGGGGCTACGAGCAGTACTTC
CASSLGTGGYEQYF